The present T cell receptor beta chain was sequenced within a study of cytomegalovirus exposure and HLA in healthy donors. Study-wide results and limits: Sequencing artifact likely explains a cluster of highly shared sequence variants. Roughly uniform sequencing depth across donors was assumed, possibly incorrectly. Immune exposure was documented only through CMV serostatus. According to a later analysis, donors in an Asian-associated ancestry cluster reportedly had fewer N-insertions than the roughly 670-donor mean.

This clone was seen only once. Its antigen is undetermined. The germline V gene has CDR1 SQVTM and CDR2 ANQGSEA. V was clipped by 7 bases and J by 0 bases, with 19 bases between them. There are 16 residues in the CDR3. 13 Jbeta primers and 60 Vbeta primers were used for the PCR. Produced via immunoSEQ multiplex PCR; TCRdb's table is partial and in-frame only. Here the sample spans 180,000 or so clones, roughly three quarters being singletons. V and J are TRBV29-1 and TRBJ1-3, with a weak D call TRBD1 (6 bases). This TCR came from a male donor in good health and CMV-seronegative. The sample was PBMCs. CDR3 coding DNA: TGCAGCGGAACCTGGACAGCCCCGAGCTCTGGAAACACCATATATTTT. This encodes CSGTWTAPSSGNTIYF.